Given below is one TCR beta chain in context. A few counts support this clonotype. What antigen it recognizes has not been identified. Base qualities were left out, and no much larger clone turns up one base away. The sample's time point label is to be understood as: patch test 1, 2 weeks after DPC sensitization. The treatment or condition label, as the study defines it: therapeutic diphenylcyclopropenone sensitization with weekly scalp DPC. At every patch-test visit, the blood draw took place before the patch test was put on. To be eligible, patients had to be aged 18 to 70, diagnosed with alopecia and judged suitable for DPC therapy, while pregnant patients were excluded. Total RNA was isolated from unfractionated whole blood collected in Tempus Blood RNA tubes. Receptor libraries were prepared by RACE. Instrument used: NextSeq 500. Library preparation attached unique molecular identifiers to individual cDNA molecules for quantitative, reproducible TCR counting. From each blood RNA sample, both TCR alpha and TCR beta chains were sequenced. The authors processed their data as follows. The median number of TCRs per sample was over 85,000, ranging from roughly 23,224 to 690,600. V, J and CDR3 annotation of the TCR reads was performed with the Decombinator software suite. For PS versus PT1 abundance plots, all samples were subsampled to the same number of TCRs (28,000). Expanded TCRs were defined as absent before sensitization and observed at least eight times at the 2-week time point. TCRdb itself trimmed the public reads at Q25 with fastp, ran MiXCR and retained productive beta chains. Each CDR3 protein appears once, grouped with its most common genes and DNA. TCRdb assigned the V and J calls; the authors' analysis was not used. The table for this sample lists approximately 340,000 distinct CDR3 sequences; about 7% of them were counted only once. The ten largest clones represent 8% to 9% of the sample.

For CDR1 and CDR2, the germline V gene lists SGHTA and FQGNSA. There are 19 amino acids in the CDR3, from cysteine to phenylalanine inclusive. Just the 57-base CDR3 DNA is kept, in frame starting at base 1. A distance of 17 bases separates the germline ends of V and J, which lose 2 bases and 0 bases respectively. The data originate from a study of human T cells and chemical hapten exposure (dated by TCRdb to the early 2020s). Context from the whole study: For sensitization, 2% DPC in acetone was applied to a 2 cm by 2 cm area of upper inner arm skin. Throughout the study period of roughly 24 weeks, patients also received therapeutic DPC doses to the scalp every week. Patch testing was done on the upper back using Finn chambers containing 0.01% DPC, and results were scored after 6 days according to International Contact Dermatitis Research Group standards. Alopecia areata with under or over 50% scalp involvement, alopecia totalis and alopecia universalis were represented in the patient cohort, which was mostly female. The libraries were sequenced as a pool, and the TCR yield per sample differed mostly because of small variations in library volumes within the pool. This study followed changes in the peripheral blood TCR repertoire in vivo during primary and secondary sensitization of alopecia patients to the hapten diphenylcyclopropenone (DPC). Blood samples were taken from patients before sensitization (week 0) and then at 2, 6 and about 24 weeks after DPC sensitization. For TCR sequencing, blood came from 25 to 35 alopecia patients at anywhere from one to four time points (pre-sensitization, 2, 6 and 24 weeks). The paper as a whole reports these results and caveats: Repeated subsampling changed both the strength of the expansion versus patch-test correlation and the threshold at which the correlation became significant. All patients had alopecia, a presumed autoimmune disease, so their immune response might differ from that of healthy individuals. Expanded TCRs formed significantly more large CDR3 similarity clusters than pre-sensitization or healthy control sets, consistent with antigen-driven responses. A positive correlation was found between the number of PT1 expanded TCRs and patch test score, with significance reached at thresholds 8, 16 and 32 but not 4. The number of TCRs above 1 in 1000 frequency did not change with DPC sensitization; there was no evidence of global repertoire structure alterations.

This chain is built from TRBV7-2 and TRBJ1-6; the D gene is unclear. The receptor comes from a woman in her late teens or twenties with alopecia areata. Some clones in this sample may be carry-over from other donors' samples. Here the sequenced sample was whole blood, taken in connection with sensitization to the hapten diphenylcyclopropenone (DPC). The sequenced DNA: TGTGCCAGCAGCTTAATAGATAGGGCCAGTAGCTCCTATAATTCACCCCTCCACTTT. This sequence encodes CASSLIDRASSSYNSPLHF.